This T cell receptor (beta chain) emerged from a study of blood T cell repertoires in COVID-19 (dated by TCRdb to the early 2020s). Describing the broader study: Samples from collaborators originated in the United States, Italy and Spain and spanned both the acute and convalescent phases of COVID-19. HLA class I and class II types, where available, came from metadata supplied by the sample provider rather than from assay-based typing. Nearly every sample came with metadata listing a de-identified subject ID, COVID-19 status, age in years and sex. The dataset comprised deeply sampled blood TCRbeta repertoires from subjects exposed to, actively infected with, or recovered from COVID-19. The prospective study material was composed of cDNA or gDNA derived from T cells, B-cell-depleted T cells, or PBMCs. The repertoires were released in a freely available public database meant as a resource for research on the immune response to SARS-CoV-2. The samples were drawn from two sources: the first 160 participants of the ongoing ImmuneRACE study, and fewer than 1,500 subjects contributed by 6 global collaborators.

The research as a whole found: The amount of clinical and demographic metadata varied by source and participant and was provided uncurated.

TCRbeta CDR3 regions were amplified from genomic DNA by means of the immunoSEQ Assay, a bias-controlled multiplex PCR. Per the authors' processing: Within the assay, amplification of reference gene primers was used to estimate how many nucleated cells each sample contained. To quantify the absolute abundance of each unique TCRbeta CDR3 rearrangement, sequence reads were collapsed and filtered. For each sample, productive Simpson clonality was calculated by taking the square root of Simpson's diversity index across productive rearrangements. The immuneACCESS repertoire file appears here via TCRdb, limited to in-frame rearrangements. These files lack a portion of the clones; in checked studies, under half of the deficit traces to unresolved V genes, and the cause of the others is not known. That table gives V, J and clone size, and the DNA gave D and trimming. This sample lists approximately 280,000 clones; about 89% were detected once. Roughly 5.1% of the sample goes to the ten largest clones.

Details on this clone: Its antigen specificity is not known. Base qualities are not at hand, and no much larger clone is one base apart.

V and J lose 4 bases and 5 bases, and a span of 8 bases separates them. Based on the germline V gene (reference sequence), the CDR1 and CDR2 sequences are MNHEY and SMNVEV. Measured from the cysteine to the phenylalanine, the CDR3 is 13 residues long. The kept DNA is CDR3 alone, 39 bases in frame from the first base. The collaborating institutions used their own protocols to collect whole blood in K2EDTA tubes. For TCRbeta analysis, collaborator samples were shipped as frozen whole blood, as isolated PBMCs, or as DNA extracted from either sample type. This TCR derives from a man aged 40-55 years with acute or convalescent COVID-19. Source material: peripheral blood. The chain employs TRBV27 and TRBJ2-2, and TRBD1 may be the D gene, going by 6 matching bases. The DNA is TGTGCCAGCAGTTGGGGGCGGACCGGGGAGCTGTTTTTT. The resulting protein is CASSWGRTGELFF.